The 12 T cell receptor beta chains below come from one sample, sequenced in a study of blood T cell repertoires in COVID-19. Here immunoSEQ multiplex PCR was the method, and the copy in TCRdb shows in-frame clones only, minus some. The data show more than 200,000 clones, under 90% seen once. Sequenced input: peripheral blood. The receptors come from a woman of 80 years or more with COVID-19, enrolled during active disease.

The chain uses TRBV28 and TRBJ2-7; 7 bases agree with TRBD1. V gave up 7 bases and J gave up 1 base; unmatched junction bases: 10. There are 15 residues in the CDR3. The germline gives CDR1 MDHEN, CDR2 SYDVKM. CDR3 sequence reads: CASTPGTVASYEQYF. CDR3 sequence (DNA): TGTGCCAGCACCCCCGGGACAGTCGCATCCTACGAGCAGTACTTC.

This clone showed up just a few times. This sequence joins TRBV7-3 and TRBJ2-1; TRBD1 matches at 8 bases. This CDR3 contains 16 residues. Germline CDR1 is SGHTA and CDR2 is FQGTGA. V dropped 0 bases and J dropped 2; count of bases not matched to a gene: 3. CDR3 sequence reads: CASSLTGTGAYNEQFF. The CDR3 DNA sequence: TGTGCCAGCAGCTTAACCGGGACAGGCGCCTACAATGAGCAGTTCTTC. The full variable domain, with the rest looked up from reference TRBV7-3 and TRBJ2-1, is GAGVSQTPSNKVTEKGKYVELRCDPISGHTALYWYRQSLGQGPEFLIYFQGTGAADDSGLPNDRFFAVRPEGSVSTLKIQRTERGDSAVYLCASSLTGTGAYNEQFFGPGTRLTVL.

The rearrangement joins TRBV6-5 to TRBJ1-2; D gene ambiguous. Germline assignment: CDR1 MNHEY and CDR2 SVGAGI. Trimming stripped 5 bases from V and 7 bases from J, with 11 bases between. CDR3 size: 12 residues. CDR3 protein: CASSLRFPGYTF. The CDR3 DNA is TGTGCCAGCAGTCTGAGGTTCCCTGGCTACACCTTC.

Notes on this clone: The sample holds other DNA sequences that translate to the same CDR3. The chain carries TRBV7-9 and TRBJ2-5, with D uncertain. The CDR3 totals 11 residues. Trimming removed 3 bases from V and 5 bases from J, with 4 bases in between. Germline V gene lookup returns CDR1 SEHNR and CDR2 FQNEAQ (reference sequence). The CDR3 DNA sequence: TGTGCCAGCAGCTTCCGGGAGACCCAGTACTTC. Protein: CASSFRETQYF. Together with reference TRBV7-9 and TRBJ2-5, the CDR3 gives the full variable domain: DTGVSQNPRHKITKRGQNVTFRCDPISEHNRLYWYRQTLGQGPEFLTYFQNEAQLEKSRLLSDRFSAERPKGSFSTLEIQRTEQGDSAMYLCASSFRETQYFGPGTRLLVL.

The rearrangement uses TRBV7-8 and TRBJ1-3; D might be TRBD1 (5 bases). Germline CDR1 SGHVS, CDR2 FQNEAQ. The CDR3 extends over 18 amino acids. With 2 bases removed from V and 0 bases from J, the gap between germline ends came to 17 bases. Here the CDR3 reads CASSLWAQGSYSGNTIYF. DNA for the CDR3: TGTGCCAGCAGCTTATGGGCGCAGGGCTCGTACTCTGGAAACACCATATATTTT. Full variable domain (rest looked up from reference TRBV7-8 and TRBJ1-3): GAGVSQSPRYKVAKRGQDVALRCDPISGHVSLFWYQQALGQGPEFLTYFQNEAQLDKSGLPSDRFFAERPEGSVSTLKIQRTQQEDSAVYLCASSLWAQGSYSGNTIYFGEGSWLTVV.

In this sample, this clone turned up many times. The chain joins TRBV7-2 to TRBJ2-7; TRBD1 matches at 8 bases. This CDR3 contains 13 residues. V trimming: 5 bases; J trimming: 4 bases; junction bases outside the gene matches: 4. Germline loops: CDR1 SGHTA, CDR2 FQGNSA. The CDR3 region has the DNA TGTGCCAGCAGCGATGGACAGGGTTACGAGCAGTACTTC. Its translation is CASSDGQGYEQYF.

The J gene is TRBJ2-3, the V gene TRBV27, with no clear D. Germline-derived CDR1 and CDR2 are MNHEY and SMNVEV (reference sequence). The CDR3 is 17 residues long. Trimming removed 2 bases from V and 1 base from J, with 16 bases in between. This CDR3 reads CASSLGLMISGTDTQYF. CDR3 DNA: TGTGCCAGCAGTTTAGGGCTAATGATCTCCGGCACAGATACGCAGTATTTT.

The gene calls are TRBV5-1 and TRBJ1-6, with 9 positions matching TRBD1. Unmatched junction bases numbered 6, after V lost 4 bases and J lost 7 bases. CDR1 is SGHRS, CDR2 YFSETQ, per germline. The CDR3 is made up of 15 amino acids. The CDR3 DNA reads TGCGCCAGCAGCGTAGCCGGACAGGGGAATTCACCCCTCCACTTT. This gives the protein CASSVAGQGNSPLHF.

This clone was counted only a few times. This rearrangement joins TRBV19 to TRBJ2-3; 11 nucleotides align to TRBD2. Germline loops: CDR1 LNHDA, CDR2 SQIVND (reference sequence). The ends lost 11 bases at V and 1 base at J; junction bases unmatched: 5. The CDR3 is 14 residues long. DNA for the CDR3: TGTGCCGTAAATAGCGGGGGGGGCACAGATACGCAGTATTTT. It specifies CAVNSGGGTDTQYF.

This clone was seen at least ten times. CDR3 DNA: TGTGCCAGCAGCGTAGGACAGGGTGAGCACTATGGCTACACCTTC. Encoded protein: CASSVGQGEHYGYTF. The J gene is TRBJ1-2, the V gene TRBV9; TRBD1 matches at 7 bases. The germline CDR1 and CDR2 sequences are SGDLS and YYNGEE. The CDR3 is 15 amino acids. Germline trimming cut 0 bases from V and 3 bases from J; bases unmatched to any gene: 5.

This clone was counted a single time. V is TRBV10-2 and J is TRBJ2-7, with TRBD2 as a possible D gene (5 bases). The CDR3 is made up of 14 amino acids. V was shortened by 3 bases and J by 6 bases, with 15 bases between the two germline ends. Looked up from germline, CDR1 is WSHSY and CDR2 is SAAADI. The CDR3 reads CASSEMASTSEQYV. Here the CDR3 DNA reads TGCGCCAGCAGTGAAATGGCTAGCACAAGCGAGCAGTACGTC.

The V call is TRBV28, the J call TRBJ1-1; D might be TRBD1 (6 bases). Germline CDR1 MDHEN, CDR2 SYDVKM. The V and J ends lost 0 bases and 2 bases respectively, with 22 bases between them. This CDR3 has 19 residues. The CDR3: CASSLWPGRGRGVNTEAFF. The CDR3 DNA follows: TGTGCCAGCAGTTTATGGCCAGGTAGGGGGAGAGGGGTAAACACTGAAGCTTTCTTT.